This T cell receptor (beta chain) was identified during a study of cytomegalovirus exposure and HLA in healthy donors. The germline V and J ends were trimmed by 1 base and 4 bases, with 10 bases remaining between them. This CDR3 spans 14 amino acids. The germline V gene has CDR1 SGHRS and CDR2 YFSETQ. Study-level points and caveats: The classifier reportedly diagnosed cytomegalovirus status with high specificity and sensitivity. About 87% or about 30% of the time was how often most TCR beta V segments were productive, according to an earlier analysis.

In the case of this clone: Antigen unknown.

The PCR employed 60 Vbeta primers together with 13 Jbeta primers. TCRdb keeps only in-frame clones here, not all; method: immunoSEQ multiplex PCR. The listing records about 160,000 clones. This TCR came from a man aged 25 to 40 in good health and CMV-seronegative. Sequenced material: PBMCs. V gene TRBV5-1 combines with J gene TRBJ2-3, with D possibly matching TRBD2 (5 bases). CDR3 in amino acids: CASSLPGGPDTQYF. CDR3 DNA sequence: TGCGCCAGCAGCTTGCCAGGAGGTCCAGATACGCAGTATTTT.